Given below is one TCR beta chain in context. The CDR3 loop spans 13 amino acids. Looked up from germline, CDR1 is MNHEY and CDR2 is SVGAGI. Deletions cut 2 bases from V and 4 bases from J, with 8 bases between. This entry comes from a study of T cell responses to AZD1222 COVID-19 vaccine. Produced via immunoSEQ multiplex PCR; TCRdb's table is partial and in-frame only. This sample carries approximately 140,000 clones, 85% to 90% of them seen once, and the ten largest clones take under 2%. Source: peripheral blood, taken 28 days after the second AZD1222 dose. V usage is TRBV6-5 and J usage is TRBJ1-1; D is undetermined. This sequence originates from an adult who received the AZD1222 COVID-19 vaccine. CDR3 protein: CASSYGGRTEAFF. The DNA of the CDR3 is TGTGCCAGCAGTTACGGTGGCCGCACTGAAGCTTTCTTT.